This T cell receptor beta chain was identified during a study of long-term antiretroviral therapy in people with HIV. Findings of the study overall: Comparison with controls showed narrower CDR3 length ranges in HIV repertoires.

Run at survey level, the immunoSEQ assay was version v3.0. Measured with immunoSEQ multiplex PCR; TCRdb has only the in-frame clones, and not every one. The sample yields 17,000 or so clones, 80% to 90% seen once. Every specimen held between roughly 0.85-11 million cryopreserved PBMC. These were thawed and washed before DNA extraction. CDR1 and CDR2 (germline): SGHTS, YDEGEE. CDR3 size: 17 residues. V trimming: 5 bases; J trimming: 3 bases; junction bases outside the gene matches: 7. In regard to this clone: Its specificity is not known.

The chain joins TRBV5-8 to TRBJ2-1; the match to TRBD2 covers 14 bases. This clonotype was obtained from a man over 45 with HIV. The sequences come from unsorted PBMCs, collected 4.2 years after starting antiretroviral therapy. In DNA, the CDR3 is TGTGCCAGCAGACGACTAGCGGGGGGGACCTTCTACAATGAGCAGTTCTTC. Its translation is CASRRLAGGTFYNEQFF.